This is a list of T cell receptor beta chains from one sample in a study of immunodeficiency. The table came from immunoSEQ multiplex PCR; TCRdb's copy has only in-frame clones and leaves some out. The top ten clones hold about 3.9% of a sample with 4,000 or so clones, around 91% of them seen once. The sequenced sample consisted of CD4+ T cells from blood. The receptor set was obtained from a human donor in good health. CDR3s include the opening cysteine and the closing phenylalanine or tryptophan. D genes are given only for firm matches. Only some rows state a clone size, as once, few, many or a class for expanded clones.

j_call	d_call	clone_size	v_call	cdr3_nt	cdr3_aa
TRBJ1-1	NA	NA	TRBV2	TGTGCCAGCACTTTAACAGGCCGCGGGATGCCTTTCTTT	CASTLTGRGMPFF
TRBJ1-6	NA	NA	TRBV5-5	TGTGCCAGCAGCCGCACAGGGATGAGTAATTCACCCCTCCACTTT	CASSRTGMSNSPLHF
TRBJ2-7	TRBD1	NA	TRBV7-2	TGTGCCAGCAGCCCCGACCCAGGGGGCGGTACGTACGAGCAGTACTTC	CASSPDPGGGTYEQYF
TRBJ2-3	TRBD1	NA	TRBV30	TGTGCCTGGGAACAGGGGGGCGCAGATACGCAGTATTTT	CAWEQGGADTQYF
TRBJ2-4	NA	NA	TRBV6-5	TGTGCCAACGGCTTCTGTAGGAACATTCAGTACTTC	CANGFCRNIQYF
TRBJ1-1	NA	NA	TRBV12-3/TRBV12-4	TGTGCCAGCAGACAGTACCTCGGAGCTTTCTTT	CASRQYLGAFF
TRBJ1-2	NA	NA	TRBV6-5	TGTGCCAGCAGTCGCGGACAGAAAGATAATGGCTACACCTTC	CASSRGQKDNGYTF
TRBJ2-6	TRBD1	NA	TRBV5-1	TGCGCCAGCAGAGACAGGGGAGCTGGGGCCAACGTCCTGACTTTC	CASRDRGAGANVLTF
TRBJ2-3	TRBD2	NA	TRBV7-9	TGTGCCAGCAGCTTGGGACTAGCGGGAGTCGGGGATACGCAGTATTTT	CASSLGLAGVGDTQYF
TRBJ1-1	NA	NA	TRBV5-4	TGTGCCAGCAGCTTGGAGGGGGTCATGAACACTGAAGCTTTCTTT	CASSLEGVMNTEAFF
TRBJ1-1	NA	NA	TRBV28	TGTGCCACCATCAACGGGGGGGCTGGAATGTTTGCTTTCTTT	CATINGGAGMFAFF
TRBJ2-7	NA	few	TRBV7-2	TGTGCCAGCAGCTTCGCGGTGGACAGTTCCTACGAGCAGTACTTC	CASSFAVDSSYEQYF
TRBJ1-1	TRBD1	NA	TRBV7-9	TGTGCCAGCAGCTTAGGCCAGGGGGGGAACACTGAAGCTTTCTTT	CASSLGQGGNTEAFF
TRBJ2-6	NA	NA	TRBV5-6	TGTGCCAGCAGCAAGAAAGGGGGAGCTGGGTCTGGGGCCAACGTCCTGACTTTC	CASSKKGGAGSGANVLTF
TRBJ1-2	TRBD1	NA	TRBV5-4	TGTGCCAGCAGCTTGCAGGGGGGTATTAACTATGGCTACACCTTC	CASSLQGGINYGYTF
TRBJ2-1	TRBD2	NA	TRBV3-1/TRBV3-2	TGTGCCAGCAGCCAGACAGGGCGGACTAGCGTATCAAATGAGCAGTTCTTC	CASSQTGRTSVSNEQFF
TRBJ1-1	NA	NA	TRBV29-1	TGCAGCGTTGATGGGGGGCCTGGCACTGAAGCTTTCTTT	CSVDGGPGTEAFF
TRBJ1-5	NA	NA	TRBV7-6	TGTGCCAGCAGCTTAGGGGAGGGACAGCCCCAGCATTTT	CASSLGEGQPQHF
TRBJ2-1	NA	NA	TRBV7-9	TGTGCCAGCAGCTCTAGACGGACGGATTACAATGTGCAGTTCTTC	CASSSRRTDYNVQFF
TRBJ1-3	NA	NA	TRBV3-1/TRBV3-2	TGTGCCAGCAGCCAAGTTCGGGTTGGAACAAAACTCTCTGGAAACACCATATATTTT	CASSQVRVGTKLSGNTIYF
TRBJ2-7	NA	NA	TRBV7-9	TGTGCCAGCAGCTTAGGCCGGGGGGCCTTTTACGAGCAGTACTTC	CASSLGRGAFYEQYF
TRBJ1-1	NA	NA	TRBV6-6	TGTGCCAGCATCCTCATCTCGAACACTGAAGCTTTCTTT	CASILISNTEAFF
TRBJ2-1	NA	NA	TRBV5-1	TGCGCCAGCAAAGTGGACATGGGAGAGCAGTTCTTC	CASKVDMGEQFF
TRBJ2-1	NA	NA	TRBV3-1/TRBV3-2	TGTGCCAGCAGCAGTCAGGGGGGGGCGGGTGAGCAGTTCTTC	CASSSQGGAGEQFF